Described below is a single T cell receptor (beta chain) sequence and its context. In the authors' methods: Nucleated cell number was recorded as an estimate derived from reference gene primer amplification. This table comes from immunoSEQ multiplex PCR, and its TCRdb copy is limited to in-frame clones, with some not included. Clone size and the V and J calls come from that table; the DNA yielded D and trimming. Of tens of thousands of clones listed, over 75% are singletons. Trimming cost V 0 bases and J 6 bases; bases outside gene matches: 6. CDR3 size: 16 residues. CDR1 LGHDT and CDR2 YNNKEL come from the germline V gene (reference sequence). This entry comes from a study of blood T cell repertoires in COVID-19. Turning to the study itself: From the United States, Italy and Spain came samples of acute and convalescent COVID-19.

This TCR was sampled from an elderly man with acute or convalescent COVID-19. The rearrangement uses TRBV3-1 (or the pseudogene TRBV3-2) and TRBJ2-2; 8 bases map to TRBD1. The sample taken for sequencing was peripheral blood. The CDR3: CASSQDADREAGELFF. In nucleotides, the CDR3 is TGTGCCAGCAGCCAAGATGCGGACAGGGAGGCCGGGGAGCTGTTTTTT.